These 2 T cell receptor beta chains came from one sample sequenced in a study of cytomegalovirus exposure and HLA in healthy donors. Primers: 60 Vbeta forward and 13 Jbeta reverse. Clones were sequenced by immunoSEQ multiplex PCR, and TCRdb holds only the in-frame ones, with some missing. There are about 270,000 clones in the sample; 65% to 85% occur only once, and about 2.1% lies in the top ten. What was sequenced was PBMCs. Source of these receptors: a female donor in good health and CMV-seronegative.

As to this clone: The DNA is omitted, as the CDR3 cannot be located on it reliably, and the CDR3 follows TCRdb's listing. V is TRBV28 and J is TRBJ2-7; the table's D call, TRBD1, was not checked against the DNA. Germline V CDR1 and CDR2: MDHEN, SYDVKM. The CDR3 comprises 14 residues, both ends counted. CDR3 amino acids: CASSSSRQTYEQYF.

V gene TRBV19 combines with J gene TRBJ2-5, with 9 nucleotides matching TRBD1. The CDR3 contains 16 residues. CDR1 LNHDA and CDR2 SQIVND come from the germline V gene (reference sequence). After removal of 10 bases from V and 4 bases from J, the junction contained 16 bases not matched to a gene. CDR3 DNA sequence: TGTGCCACTGCTCGGGAAGGACAGGGGAGGGGAGAGACCCAGTACTTC. It codes for CATAREGQGRGETQYF.